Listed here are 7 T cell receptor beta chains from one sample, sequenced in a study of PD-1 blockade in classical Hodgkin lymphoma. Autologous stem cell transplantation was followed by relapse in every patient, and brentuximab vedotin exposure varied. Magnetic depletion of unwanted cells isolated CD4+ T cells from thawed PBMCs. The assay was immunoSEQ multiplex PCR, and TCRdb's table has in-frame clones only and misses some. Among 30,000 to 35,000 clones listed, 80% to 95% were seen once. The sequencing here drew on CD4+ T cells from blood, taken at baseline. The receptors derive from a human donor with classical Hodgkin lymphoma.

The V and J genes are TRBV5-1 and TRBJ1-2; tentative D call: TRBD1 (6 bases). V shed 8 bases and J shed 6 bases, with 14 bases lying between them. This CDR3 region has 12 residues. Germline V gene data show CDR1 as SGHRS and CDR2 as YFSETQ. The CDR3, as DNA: TGCGCCAGTAGTAGTCAGGGGAATGGCTACACCTTC. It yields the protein CASSSQGNGYTF.

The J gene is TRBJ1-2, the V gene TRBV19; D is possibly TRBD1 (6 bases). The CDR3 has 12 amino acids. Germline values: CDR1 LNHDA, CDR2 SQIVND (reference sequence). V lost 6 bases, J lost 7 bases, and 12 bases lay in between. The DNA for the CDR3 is TGTGCCAGTAGCCAGGGGCGTGGTGGCTACACCTTC. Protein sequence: CASSQGRGGYTF.

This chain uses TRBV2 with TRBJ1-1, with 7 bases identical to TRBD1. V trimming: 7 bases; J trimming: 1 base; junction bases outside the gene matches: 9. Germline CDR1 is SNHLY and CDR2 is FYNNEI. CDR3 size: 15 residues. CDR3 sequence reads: CASNFGTEPNTEAFF. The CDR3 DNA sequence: TGTGCCAGCAATTTCGGGACAGAACCGAACACTGAAGCTTTCTTT.

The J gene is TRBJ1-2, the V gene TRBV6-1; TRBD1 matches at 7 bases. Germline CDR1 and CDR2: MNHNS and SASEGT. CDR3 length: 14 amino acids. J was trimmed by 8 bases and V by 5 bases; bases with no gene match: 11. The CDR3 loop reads CASSHGQEVGGYTF. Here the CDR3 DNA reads TGTGCCAGCAGTCACGGACAGGAGGTGGGCGGCTACACCTTC.

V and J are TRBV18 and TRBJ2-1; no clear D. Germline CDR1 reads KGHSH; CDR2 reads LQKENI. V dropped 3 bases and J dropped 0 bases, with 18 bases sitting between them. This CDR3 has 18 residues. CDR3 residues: CASSPWIRPSFSYNEQFF. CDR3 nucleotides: TGTGCCAGCTCACCCTGGATAAGACCATCCTTCTCCTACAATGAGCAGTTCTTC.

DNA for the CDR3: TGCAGCGTTGATTCTGGGAGGGGCACCTACGAGCAGTACTTC. Protein product: CSVDSGRGTYEQYF. The V call is TRBV29-1, the J call TRBJ2-7, with 7 nucleotides matching TRBD2. The CDR3 contains 14 residues. CDR1 SQVTM and CDR2 ANQGSEA come from the germline V gene. The junction had 7 bases not matched to a gene; V was cut back by 3 bases and J by 2 bases.

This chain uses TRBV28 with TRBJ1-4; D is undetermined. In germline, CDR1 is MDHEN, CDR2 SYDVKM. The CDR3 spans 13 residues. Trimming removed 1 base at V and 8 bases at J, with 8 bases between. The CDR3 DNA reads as TGTGCCAGCAGTTTATCCGGGCGCGAAAAACTGTTTTTT. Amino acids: CASSLSGREKLFF.